This TCR beta chain emerged from a study of naive and memory T cell subsets. Both TRBC1 and TRBC2 were covered by a beta constant-region primer of two equimolar oligonucleotides. Nested alpha and beta constant-region primers with the SP2 primer drove four PCR rounds on ligated cDNA. TCRdb used MiXCR to reprocess the UMI-ligation and nested PCR reads, holding one entry per CDR3 protein. The data contain about 99,000 distinct CDR3 sequences, about 15% of them singletons. With respect to this clonotype: Its antigen is currently unknown.

Study outcomes and limitations: In naive cells, over 95% of TCR sequences were seen only once. Possibly reflecting memory cells re-expressing CD45RA, a few larger clonotypes occurred in naive repertoires, especially CD8. Naive and memory repertoire findings lacked a ground truth for validation.

V lost 6 bases, J lost 0 bases, and 9 bases lay in between. The CDR3 runs 14 residues. The rearrangement uses TRBV12-3 or TRBV12-4 and TRBJ1-5, with a tentative D call TRBD1 (6 bases). The source material was naive CD8+ T cells from blood. The clonotype comes from a human donor in good health. The CDR3 here is CASSGQYSNQPQHF. The CDR3 DNA follows: TGTGCCAGCAGCGGACAGTATAGCAATCAGCCCCAGCATTTT.